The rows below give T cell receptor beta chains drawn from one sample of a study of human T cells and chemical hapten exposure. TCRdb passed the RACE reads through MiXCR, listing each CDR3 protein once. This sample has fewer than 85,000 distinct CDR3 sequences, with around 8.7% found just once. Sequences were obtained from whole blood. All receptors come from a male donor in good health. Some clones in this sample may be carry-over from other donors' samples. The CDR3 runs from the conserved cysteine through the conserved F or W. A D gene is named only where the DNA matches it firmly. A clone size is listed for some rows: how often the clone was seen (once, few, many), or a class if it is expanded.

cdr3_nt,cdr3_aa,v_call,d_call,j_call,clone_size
TGTGCCAGCAGTAATTCAGGGTCTGGGGCCAACGTCCTGACTTTC,CASSNSGSGANVLTF,TRBV27,-,TRBJ2-6,-
TGTGCCAGCAGCCCCTTGACAGGGCCTGGGGAGACCCAGTACTTC,CASSPLTGPGETQYF,TRBV3-1,TRBD1,TRBJ2-5,few
TGTGCCAGCAGTGAACGACAGGGGCTAGAGCAGTACTTC,CASSERQGLEQYF,TRBV6-1,TRBD1,TRBJ2-7,-
TGCGCCAGCAGCCAAGACGTCGATTCACAGATAAACTATGGCTACACCTTC,CASSQDVDSQINYGYTF,TRBV4-3,-,TRBJ1-2,-
TGCGCCAGCAGCCAAGAAGCCGGAGGGAGCTCCTACAATGAGCAGTTCTTC,CASSQEAGGSSYNEQFF,TRBV4-1,-,TRBJ2-1,many
TGTGCCAGCAGTTACGCGCAGGGAGGGATCACAGATACGCAGTATTTT,CASSYAQGGITDTQYF,TRBV6-6,TRBD2,TRBJ2-3,few
TGTGCCAGCAGCTTAGGTCCGGGGTACACAGATACGCAGTATTTT,CASSLGPGYTDTQYF,TRBV7-9,-,TRBJ2-3,-
TGTGCCAGCAGCCGAGGGACAGGGGCTTTCTACGAGCAGTACTTC,CASSRGTGAFYEQYF,TRBV27,TRBD1,TRBJ2-7,-
TGTGCCAGCTCACCCGGGACAGGGGCCGGTGGCTACACCTTC,CASSPGTGAGGYTF,TRBV18,TRBD1,TRBJ1-2,-
TGTGCCAGCAGCTTAGCGCTTGTAAGGACGTACACCGGGGAGCTGTTTTTT,CASSLALVRTYTGELFF,TRBV7-9,-,TRBJ2-2,-
TGTGCCAGCAGTACTAGCGGGAGTTCCTACGAGCAGTACTTC,CASSTSGSSYEQYF,TRBV27,TRBD2,TRBJ2-7,few
TGCAGTGCTCAAGAGGGGACTAGCGGGAGGCTCTACGAGCAGTACTTC,CSAQEGTSGRLYEQYF,TRBV20-1,TRBD2,TRBJ2-7,many
TGTGCCAGCCGACAGGGATTACCCAGCTCCTACGAGCAGTACTTC,CASRQGLPSSYEQYF,TRBV27,TRBD1,TRBJ2-7,-
TGTGCCAGCAGCTTCGGGACAGGGGGTTTAGTAAACACTGAAGCTTTCTTT,CASSFGTGGLVNTEAFF,TRBV7-6,TRBD1,TRBJ1-1,-
TGTGCCAGCAGCCAAATGGATTGGGCCTCTAGGGGAGCTTTCTTT,CASSQMDWASRGAFF,TRBV14,-,TRBJ1-1,few
TGTGCCAGCAGCTCGAGGCAGGGGTTCATGAATTCACCCCTCCACTTT,CASSSRQGFMNSPLHF,TRBV6-5,-,TRBJ1-6,-
TGTGCCAGCAGACCCGGGACCCTCTACGAGCAGTACTTC,CASRPGTLYEQYF,TRBV28,-,TRBJ2-7,few
TGTGCCAGCAGCCAAGGCCTAGCGGGGCTCTACAATGAGCAGTTCTTC,CASSQGLAGLYNEQFF,TRBV14,TRBD2,TRBJ2-1,few
TGTGCCAGCAGCCCCGATGGCAGTGCGGGACTAGCGGGCTACAATGAGCAGTTCTTC,CASSPDGSAGLAGYNEQFF,TRBV7-8,TRBD2,TRBJ2-1,-
TGCAGCGTTGCAGGGGCAGGCACCGGGGAGCTGTCTTTT,CSVAGAGTGELSF,TRBV29-1,-,TRBJ2-2,once
TGTGCCGCCGGGCAGGCTTCTAACTATGGCTACACCTTC,CAAGQASNYGYTF,TRBV15,-,TRBJ1-2,-
TGCAGTGCCAAGACAGGGTCCAGCCTCTACGAGCAGTACTTC,CSAKTGSSLYEQYF,TRBV20-1,TRBD1,TRBJ2-7,-
TGTGCCAGCAGCGTTAGAGTTCTCAGCCCTACAGATACGCAGTATTTT,CASSVRVLSPTDTQYF,TRBV9,-,TRBJ2-3,-
TGTGCCAGCAGCTTAGAGCCTAGGGGGGTGGCCCCCTACGAGCAGTACTTC,CASSLEPRGVAPYEQYF,TRBV7-6,-,TRBJ2-7,few
TGTGCCAGTAGCCGAATGATGGAGGGGGACTCCTACGAGCAGTACTTC,CASSRMMEGDSYEQYF,TRBV19,-,TRBJ2-7,few
TGTGCCAGTAGTACCCCCCCACGTGAAGCTTTCTTT,CASSTPPREAFF,TRBV19,-,TRBJ1-1,-
TGTGCCAGCAGTTTGGGGGGGGCTAGCGGGACCTACGAGCAGTACTTC,CASSLGGASGTYEQYF,TRBV12-3/TRBV12-4,TRBD2,TRBJ2-7,few
TGTGCCAGCAGCTTGGGCCCCCGGGATACGCAGTATTTT,CASSLGPRDTQYF,TRBV5-4,-,TRBJ2-3,medium-sized
TGTGCCACCAGAAGAGTTGCCGGGAACAACAAGCCCTACGAGCAGTACTTC,CATRRVAGNNKPYEQYF,TRBV15,-,TRBJ2-7,-
TGTGCCAGCAGCTTAGAGTGGTCTAGCGAGGGCCCCACAGATACGCAGTATTTT,CASSLEWSSEGPTDTQYF,TRBV7-2,-,TRBJ2-3,few
TGTGCCAGCAGTTCTCCACGGGGCAGTAATGAAAAACTGTTTTTT,CASSSPRGSNEKLFF,TRBV12-3/TRBV12-4,-,TRBJ1-4,-
TGTGCCAGCAGCCTAAATGAGGGGGCCTTCTCCTACGAGCAGTACTTC,CASSLNEGAFSYEQYF,TRBV12-3/TRBV12-4,TRBD1,TRBJ2-7,-
TGCAGTGCTAGCCGGGACAGGAATGAAAAACTGTTTTTT,CSASRDRNEKLFF,TRBV20-1,TRBD1,TRBJ1-4,few
TGTGCCAGCAAGGTGGACAGTTTCACTGAAGCTTTCTTT,CASKVDSFTEAFF,TRBV6-1,-,TRBJ1-1,-
TGTGCCAGCGGCGATTACCCGGCCTTTACTCCCTCTGGAAACACCATATATTTT,CASGDYPAFTPSGNTIYF,TRBV12-3/TRBV12-4,-,TRBJ1-3,few
TGTGCCAGCAGCTTAGCCGAGGGGCAAGGGAAGAGCTCCTATAATTCACCCCTCCACTTT,CASSLAEGQGKSSYNSPLHF,TRBV7-9,-,TRBJ1-6,-
TGCAGTGCCGGGGGGAATTACAATGAGCAGTTCTTC,CSAGGNYNEQFF,TRBV20-1,TRBD2,TRBJ2-1,-
TGTGCCAGCAGCCAAATGACAGGGCGAAGTGAGCAGTTCTTC,CASSQMTGRSEQFF,TRBV3-1,TRBD1,TRBJ2-1,few
TGTGCCAGCAGTTTTTTTCCCAGGGGCTCTGGGGCCAACGTCCTGACTTTC,CASSFFPRGSGANVLTF,TRBV27,-,TRBJ2-6,-
TGTGCCATCAGTGATTCGAGGGGTCGAGAGAACGGCGACGAGCAGTACTTC,CAISDSRGRENGDEQYF,TRBV10-3,-,TRBJ2-7,-
TGTGCCAGCAGTTACTCGGCCTACCCCAGGGTAGGTACTGAAGCTTTCTTT,CASSYSAYPRVGTEAFF,TRBV6-5,-,TRBJ1-1,many
TGCAGCGTTGGACGGCTGCGGGAGACCCAGTACTTC,CSVGRLRETQYF,TRBV29-1,-,TRBJ2-5,few